This T cell receptor (beta chain) was captured in a study of T cells expressing NK-cell markers. Per germline, CDR1 SGHTA and CDR2 FQGNSA. The CDR3 has 16 amino acids. TCRdb re-called the 5' RACE reads and gives one entry per CDR3 protein, without DNA. The sample table sets out some 410,000 distinct CDR3 sequences. The sequence derives from a woman between 18 and 75 years old in good health. The chain combines TRBV7-2 with TRBJ2-1; absent DNA, TCRdb's TRBD1 call cannot be checked. Sequencing input: blood T cells: a sorted CD56 or NKG2C T cell subset, CD4+ or CD8+ T cells, or bulk PBMC T cells (not recorded which). The CDR3 loop is CASSQGGGLGNNEQFF.